This section outlines one T cell receptor (beta chain) sequence together with its context. What it binds is unknown. This sample was taken from a study of neoadjuvant nivolumab and ipilimumab in lung cancer. Looking at the study overall: Nivolumab 3 mg/kg was given days 1, 15 and 29, plus ipilimumab 1 mg/kg day 1 in combination. Study outcomes and limitations: From pretherapy to surgery, tumor richness and clonality rose with dual therapy.

CDR1 is SQVTM and CDR2 is ANQGSEA in the germline V gene. With 4 bases clipped from V and 1 base from J, the junction kept 4 bases outside the gene matches. The CDR3 consists of 14 residues. The data were produced by immunoSEQ multiplex PCR, yet TCRdb's version contains in-frame clones alone and is incomplete. The table lists more than 25,000 clones, about 80% of them singletons. The receptor was derived from an adult with non-small cell lung cancer. The sequencing here drew on tumor tissue, taken after neoadjuvant nivolumab, alone or with ipilimumab, at or shortly before surgery. V is TRBV29-1 and J is TRBJ2-5; the match to TRBD2 covers 9 bases. The CDR3: CSVGLLAGQETQYF. CDR3 in DNA: TGCAGCGTTGGTTTACTAGCGGGCCAAGAGACCCAGTACTTC.